This T cell receptor (beta chain) was recovered during a study of blood T cell repertoires in COVID-19. Whole-study context: COVID-19 samples collected from the United States, Italy and Spain covered acute and convalescent phases.

The method was immunoSEQ multiplex PCR; TCRdb's version includes in-frame clones alone and lacks a portion of them. Of 450,000 to 500,000 clones listed, roughly 88% are singletons. As regards this clone: The junction and the germline gene differ at one end; a read error may be behind it.

Per germline, CDR1 SSHAT and CDR2 FNYEAQ (reference sequence). The CDR3 covers 17 residues. The sample was peripheral blood. The TCR comes from a human donor in a cohort sampled during active COVID-19. V usage is TRBV7-7 and J usage is TRBJ1-3; 8 bases agree with TRBD1. The CDR3 DNA follows: TGTGCTAGCAGCCCCGGGACAGGACATCTCTCTGGAAACACCATATATTTT. Its protein is CASSPGTGHLSGNTIYF. The full variable domain, rest sourced from reference TRBV7-7 and TRBJ1-3, is GAGVSQSPRYKVTKRGQDVTLRCDPISSHATLYWYQQALGQGPEFLTYFNYEAQPDKSGLPSDRFSAERPEGSISTLTIQRTEQRDSAMYRCASSPGTGHLSGNTIYFGEGSWLTVV.